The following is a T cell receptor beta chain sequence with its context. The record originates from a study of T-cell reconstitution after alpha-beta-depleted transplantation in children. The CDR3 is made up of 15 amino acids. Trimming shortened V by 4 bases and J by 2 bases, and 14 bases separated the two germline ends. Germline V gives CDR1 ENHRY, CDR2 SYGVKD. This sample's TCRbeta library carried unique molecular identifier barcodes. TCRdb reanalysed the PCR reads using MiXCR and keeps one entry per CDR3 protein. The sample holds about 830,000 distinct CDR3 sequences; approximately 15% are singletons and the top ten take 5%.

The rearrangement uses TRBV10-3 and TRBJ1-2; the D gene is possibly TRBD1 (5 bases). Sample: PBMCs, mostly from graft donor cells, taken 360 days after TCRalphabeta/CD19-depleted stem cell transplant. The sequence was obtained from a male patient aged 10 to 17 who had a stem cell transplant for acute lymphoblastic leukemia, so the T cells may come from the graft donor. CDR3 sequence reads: CAISANSGMNYGYTF. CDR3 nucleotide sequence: TGTGCCATCAGTGCCAATTCAGGGATGAACTATGGCTACACCTTC.